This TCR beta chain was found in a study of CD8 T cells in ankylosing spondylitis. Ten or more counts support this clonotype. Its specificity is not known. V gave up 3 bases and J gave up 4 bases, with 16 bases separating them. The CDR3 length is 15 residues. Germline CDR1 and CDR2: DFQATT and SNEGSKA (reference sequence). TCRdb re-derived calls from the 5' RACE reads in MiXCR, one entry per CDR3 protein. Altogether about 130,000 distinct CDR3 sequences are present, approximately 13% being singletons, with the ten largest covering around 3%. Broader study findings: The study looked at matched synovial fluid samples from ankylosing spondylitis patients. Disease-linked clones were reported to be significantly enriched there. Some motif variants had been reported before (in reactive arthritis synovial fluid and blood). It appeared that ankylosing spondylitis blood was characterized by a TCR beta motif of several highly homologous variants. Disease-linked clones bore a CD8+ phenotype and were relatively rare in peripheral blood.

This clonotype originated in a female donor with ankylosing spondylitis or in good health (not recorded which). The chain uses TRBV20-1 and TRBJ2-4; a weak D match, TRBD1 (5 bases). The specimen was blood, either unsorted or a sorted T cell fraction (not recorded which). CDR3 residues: CSARANEKGKNIQYF. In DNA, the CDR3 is TGCAGTGCTAGGGCTAATGAGAAGGGGAAAAACATTCAGTACTTC.